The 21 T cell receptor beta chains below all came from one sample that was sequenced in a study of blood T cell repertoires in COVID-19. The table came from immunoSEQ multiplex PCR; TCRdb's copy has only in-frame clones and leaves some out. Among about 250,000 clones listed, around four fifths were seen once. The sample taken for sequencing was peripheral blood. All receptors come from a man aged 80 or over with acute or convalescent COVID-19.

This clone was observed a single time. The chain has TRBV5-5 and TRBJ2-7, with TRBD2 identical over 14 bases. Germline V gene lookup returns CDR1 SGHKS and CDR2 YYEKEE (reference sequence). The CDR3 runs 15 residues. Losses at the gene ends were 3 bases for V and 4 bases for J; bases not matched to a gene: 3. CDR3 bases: TGTGCCAGCAGCTCCAGACTAGCGGGGGGGTACGAGCAGTACTTC. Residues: CASSSRLAGGYEQYF.

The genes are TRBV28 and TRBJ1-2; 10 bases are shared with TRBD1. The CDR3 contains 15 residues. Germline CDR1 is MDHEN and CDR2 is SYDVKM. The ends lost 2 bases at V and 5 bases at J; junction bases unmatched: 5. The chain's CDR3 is CASSLGQGGVYGYTF. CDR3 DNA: TGTGCCAGCAGTTTAGGACAGGGGGGCGTATATGGCTACACCTTC.

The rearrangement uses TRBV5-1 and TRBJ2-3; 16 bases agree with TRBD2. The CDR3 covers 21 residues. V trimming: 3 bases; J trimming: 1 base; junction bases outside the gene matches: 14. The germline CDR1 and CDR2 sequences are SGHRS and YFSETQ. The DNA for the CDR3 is TGCGCCAGCAGCTCGACGATATCCGGGACTAGCGGGAGGGCCGGCACAGATACGCAGTATTTT. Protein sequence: CASSSTISGTSGRAGTDTQYF.

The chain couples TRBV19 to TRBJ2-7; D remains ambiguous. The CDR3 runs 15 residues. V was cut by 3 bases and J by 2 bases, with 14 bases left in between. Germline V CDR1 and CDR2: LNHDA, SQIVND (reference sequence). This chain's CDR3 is CASSISIPSAYEQYF. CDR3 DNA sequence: TGTGCCAGTAGTATTAGTATCCCATCCGCCTACGAGCAGTACTTC.

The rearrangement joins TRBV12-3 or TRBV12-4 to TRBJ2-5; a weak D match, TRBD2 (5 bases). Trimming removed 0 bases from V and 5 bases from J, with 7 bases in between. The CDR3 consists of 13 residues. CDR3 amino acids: CASSLAGSETQYF. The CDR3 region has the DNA TGTGCCAGCAGTTTAGCGGGGAGTGAGACCCAGTACTTC.

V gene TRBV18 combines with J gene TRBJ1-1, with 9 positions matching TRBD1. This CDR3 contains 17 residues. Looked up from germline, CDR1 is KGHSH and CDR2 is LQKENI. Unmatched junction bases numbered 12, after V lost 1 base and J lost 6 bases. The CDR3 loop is CASSPQAGTGLAAEAFF. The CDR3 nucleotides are TGTGCCAGCTCACCACAAGCCGGGACAGGGTTAGCCGCTGAAGCTTTCTTT.

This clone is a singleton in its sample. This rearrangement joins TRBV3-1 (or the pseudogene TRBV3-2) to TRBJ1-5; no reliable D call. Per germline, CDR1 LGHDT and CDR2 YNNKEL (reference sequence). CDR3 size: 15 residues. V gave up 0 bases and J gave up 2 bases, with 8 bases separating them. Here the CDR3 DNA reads TGTGCCAGCAGCCAAGACGTTGCGGGCAATCAGCCCCAGCATTTT. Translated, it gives CASSQDVAGNQPQHF.

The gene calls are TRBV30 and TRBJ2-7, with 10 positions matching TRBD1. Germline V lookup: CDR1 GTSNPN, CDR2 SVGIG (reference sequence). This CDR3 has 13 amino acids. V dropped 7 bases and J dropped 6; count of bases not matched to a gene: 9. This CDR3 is CASSGTGDFEQYF. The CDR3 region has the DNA TGTGCCTCCTCCGGGACAGGGGACTTCGAGCAGTACTTC.

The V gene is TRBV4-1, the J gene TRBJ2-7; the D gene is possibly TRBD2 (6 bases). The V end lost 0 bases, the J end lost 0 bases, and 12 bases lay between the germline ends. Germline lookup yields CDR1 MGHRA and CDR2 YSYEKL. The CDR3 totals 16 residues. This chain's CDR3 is CASSQDRLGISYEQYF. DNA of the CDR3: TGCGCCAGCAGCCAAGATCGACTAGGCATCTCCTACGAGCAGTACTTC.

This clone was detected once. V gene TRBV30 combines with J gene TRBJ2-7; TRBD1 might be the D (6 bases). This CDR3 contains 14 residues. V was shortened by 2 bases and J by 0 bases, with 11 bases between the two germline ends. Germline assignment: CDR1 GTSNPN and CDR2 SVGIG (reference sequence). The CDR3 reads CAWSLGTISYEQYF. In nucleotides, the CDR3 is TGTGCCTGGAGTTTAGGGACAATCTCCTACGAGCAGTACTTC.

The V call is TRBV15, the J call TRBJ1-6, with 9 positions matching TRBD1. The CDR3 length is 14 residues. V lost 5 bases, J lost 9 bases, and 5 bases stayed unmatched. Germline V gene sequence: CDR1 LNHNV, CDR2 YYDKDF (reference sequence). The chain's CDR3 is CATSRGQGSSPLHF. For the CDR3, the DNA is TGTGCCACCAGCCGGGGACAGGGTTCTTCACCCCTCCACTTT.

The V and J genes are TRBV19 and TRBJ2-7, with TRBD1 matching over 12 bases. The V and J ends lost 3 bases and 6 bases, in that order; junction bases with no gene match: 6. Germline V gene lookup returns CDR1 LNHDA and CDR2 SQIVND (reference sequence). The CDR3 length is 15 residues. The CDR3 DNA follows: TGTGCCAGTAGTATGCCGGGACAGGGGGCTGGCGAGCAGTACTTC. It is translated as CASSMPGQGAGEQYF.

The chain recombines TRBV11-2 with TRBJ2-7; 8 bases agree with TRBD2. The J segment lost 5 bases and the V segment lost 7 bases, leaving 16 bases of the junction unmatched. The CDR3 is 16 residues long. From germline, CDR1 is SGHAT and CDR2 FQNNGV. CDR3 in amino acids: CASNRAGGLGIHEQYF. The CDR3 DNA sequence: TGTGCCAGCAACCGGGCTGGGGGACTAGGGATCCACGAGCAGTACTTC. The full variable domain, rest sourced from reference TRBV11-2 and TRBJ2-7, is EAGVAQSPRYKIIEKRQSVAFWCNPISGHATLYWYQQILGQGPKLLIQFQNNGVVDDSQLPKDRFSAERLKGVDSTLKIQPAKLEDSAVYLCASNRAGGLGIHEQYFGPGTRLTVT.

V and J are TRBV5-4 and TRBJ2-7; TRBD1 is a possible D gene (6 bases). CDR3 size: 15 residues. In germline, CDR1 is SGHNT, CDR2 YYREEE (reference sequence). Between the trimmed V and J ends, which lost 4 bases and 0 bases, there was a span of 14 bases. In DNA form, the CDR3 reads TGTGCCAGCAGCGAAGTACAGGGACGCTCCTACGAGCAGTACTTC. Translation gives CASSEVQGRSYEQYF. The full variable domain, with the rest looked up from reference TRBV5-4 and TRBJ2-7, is ETGVTQSPTHLIKTRGQQVTLRCSSQSGHNTVSWYQQALGQGPQFIFQYYREEENGRGNFPPRFSGLQFPNYSSELNVNALELDDSALYLCASSEVQGRSYEQYFGPGTRLTVT.

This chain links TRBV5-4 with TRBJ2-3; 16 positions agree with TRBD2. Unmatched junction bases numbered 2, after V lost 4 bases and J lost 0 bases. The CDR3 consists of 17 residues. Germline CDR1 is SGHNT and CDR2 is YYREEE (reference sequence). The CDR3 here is CASSTGLAGGSTDTQYF. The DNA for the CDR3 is TGTGCCAGCAGCACGGGACTAGCGGGAGGGAGCACAGATACGCAGTATTTT.

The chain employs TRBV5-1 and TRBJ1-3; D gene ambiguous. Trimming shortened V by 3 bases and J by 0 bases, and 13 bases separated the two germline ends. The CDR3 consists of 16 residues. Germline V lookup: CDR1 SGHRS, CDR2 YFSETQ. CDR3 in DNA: TGCGCCAGCAGCTCGGGGATGTTTGGCTCTGGAAACACCATATATTTT. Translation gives CASSSGMFGSGNTIYF.

In nucleotides, the CDR3 is TGTGCCAGTAGTATGGGACGGACAGGGGCCAACACTGAAGCTTTCTTT. Residues: CASSMGRTGANTEAFF. This sequence joins TRBV19 and TRBJ1-1; TRBD1 matches at 9 bases. The junction had 7 bases not matched to a gene; V was cut back by 3 bases and J by 2 bases. Germline V gives CDR1 LNHDA, CDR2 SQIVND (reference sequence). The CDR3 is 16 residues long.

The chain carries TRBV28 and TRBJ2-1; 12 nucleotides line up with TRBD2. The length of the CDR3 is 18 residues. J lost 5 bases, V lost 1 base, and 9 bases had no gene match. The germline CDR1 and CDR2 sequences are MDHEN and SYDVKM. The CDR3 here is CASSLSSGRAWGHNEQFF. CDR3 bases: TGTGCCAGCAGTTTATCTAGCGGGAGGGCCTGGGGGCACAATGAGCAGTTCTTC.

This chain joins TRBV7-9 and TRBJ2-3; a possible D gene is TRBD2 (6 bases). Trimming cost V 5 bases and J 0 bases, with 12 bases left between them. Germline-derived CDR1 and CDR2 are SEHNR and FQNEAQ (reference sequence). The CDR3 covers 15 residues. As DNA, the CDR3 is TGTGCCAGCAGCACCCGACTAGGCAGCACAGATACGCAGTATTTT. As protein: CASSTRLGSTDTQYF.

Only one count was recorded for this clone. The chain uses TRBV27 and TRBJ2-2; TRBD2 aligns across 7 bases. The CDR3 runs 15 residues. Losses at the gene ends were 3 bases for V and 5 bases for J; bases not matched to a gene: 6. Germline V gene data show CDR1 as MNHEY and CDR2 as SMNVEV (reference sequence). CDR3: CASSFLSGRTGELFF. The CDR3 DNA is TGTGCCAGCAGTTTTTTGTCCGGGAGGACCGGGGAGCTGTTTTTT.

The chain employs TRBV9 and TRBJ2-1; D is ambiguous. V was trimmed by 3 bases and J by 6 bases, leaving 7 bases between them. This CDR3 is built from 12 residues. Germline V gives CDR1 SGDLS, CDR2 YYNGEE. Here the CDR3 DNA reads TGTGCCAGCAGCGCCAGGTCCAATGAGCAGTTCTTC. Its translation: CASSARSNEQFF.